This T cell receptor beta chain is drawn from a study of T cell responses to AZD1222 COVID-19 vaccine. The CDR3 runs 15 residues. The V and J ends lost 5 bases and 6 bases respectively, with 18 bases between them. Per the germline V gene, CDR1 is SEHNR and CDR2 is FQNEAQ (reference sequence). The protocol was immunoSEQ multiplex PCR, while the TCRdb copy is restricted to in-frame clones and leaves out a portion. The sample lists around 99,000 clones, around nine tenths seen once, with 9.5% to 15% in the top ten. This rearrangement joins TRBV7-9 to TRBJ2-3; D is perhaps TRBD1 (6 bases). The sequence derives from an adult in good health. Source: peripheral blood, taken on day 0 of AZD1222 vaccination. The CDR3 loop is CASSQQGPLLDTQYF. In DNA form, the CDR3 reads TGTGCCAGCAGCCAGCAGGGGCCCCTTCTGGATACGCAGTATTTT.